The 16 T cell receptor beta chains below were found in one sample sequenced in a study of radiotherapy plus CTLA-4 blockade in lung cancer. Here immunoSEQ multiplex PCR was the method, and the copy in TCRdb shows in-frame clones only, minus some. Of fewer than 65,000 clones in the sample, roughly 79% were seen once. The material sequenced was peripheral blood, taken from a patient treated with radiotherapy plus ipilimumab. The receptor source for this set is a human donor with non-small cell lung cancer whose response to radiotherapy plus ipilimumab could not be evaluated.

V and J are TRBV30 and TRBJ2-3, with D unclear. Trimming took 5 bases from V and 6 from J, leaving 6 bases between them. The germline V gene encodes CDR1 GTSNPN and CDR2 SVGIG (reference sequence). This CDR3 spans 10 amino acids. CDR3 in amino acids: CAWSGDTQYF. The CDR3 region has the DNA TGTGCCTGGTCCGGGGATACGCAGTATTTT.

This sequence joins TRBV19 and TRBJ1-2; TRBD1 aligns across 12 bases. The CDR3 loop spans 16 amino acids. V shed 3 bases and J 7 bases; nucleotides not matched to a gene: 9. The germline gives CDR1 LNHDA, CDR2 SQIVND (reference sequence). The CDR3 loop reads CASSITGTGGEGGYTF. As DNA, the CDR3 is TGTGCCAGTAGTATTACCGGGACAGGGGGCGAGGGTGGCTACACCTTC.

This chain joins TRBV5-1 and TRBJ1-4; 9 positions agree with TRBD1. This CDR3 contains 13 residues. V dropped 4 bases and J dropped 8; count of bases not matched to a gene: 3. Per the germline V gene, CDR1 is SGHRS and CDR2 is YFSETQ. CDR3: CASSPGTGEKLFF. The CDR3 coding sequence is TGCGCCAGCAGCCCTGGGACAGGGGAAAAACTGTTTTTT.

The V gene is TRBV28, the J gene TRBJ2-7; no firm D call. CDR1 MDHEN and CDR2 SYDVKM come from the germline V gene. V was clipped by 5 bases and J by 4 bases, with 9 bases between them. CDR3 length equals 12 residues. The CDR3 is CASSLDTYEQYF. As DNA, the CDR3 is TGTGCCAGCAGTCTCGACACGTACGAGCAGTACTTC.

This clone was seen just once. The chain couples TRBV6-6 to TRBJ2-5; 10 nucleotides match TRBD2. Germline values: CDR1 MNHNY, CDR2 SVGAGI (reference sequence). This CDR3 comprises 14 residues. Trimming took 8 bases from V and 5 from J; bases not matched to a gene: 8. The chain's CDR3 is CASCDSGGTETQYF. CDR3 bases: TGTGCCAGCTGCGATAGCGGGGGGACGGAGACCCAGTACTTC.

This clone occurred a few times. V usage is TRBV7-2 and J usage is TRBJ2-2, with 8 bases identical to TRBD2. The J segment lost 4 bases and the V segment lost 5 bases, leaving 9 bases of the junction unmatched. The CDR3 runs 16 residues. Germline CDR1 SGHTA, CDR2 FQGNSA. In DNA, the CDR3 is TGTGCCAGCAGCGAGAGGATGGCGGGGGGCACCGGGGAGCTGTTTTTT. Translated, it gives CASSERMAGGTGELFF.

The sample holds a few counts of this clone. The gene calls are TRBV7-6 and TRBJ2-3; the match to TRBD2 covers 8 bases. The J segment lost 0 bases and the V segment lost 0 bases, leaving 8 bases of the junction unmatched. The germline V gene encodes CDR1 SGHVS and CDR2 FNYEAQ. This CDR3 is 18 amino acids long. The CDR3 DNA reads TGTGCCAGCAGCTTAGCGGGAGTAGTAGCGGGAAGCACAGATACGCAGTATTTT. Amino acids: CASSLAGVVAGSTDTQYF.

The rearrangement uses TRBV5-1 and TRBJ2-2; weak D call: TRBD2 (5 bases). Trimming took 2 bases from V and 6 from J, leaving 17 bases between them. Germline V gene sequence: CDR1 SGHRS, CDR2 YFSETQ. The CDR3 extends over 16 amino acids. CDR3 in DNA: TGCGCCAGCAGCTTTCAGGCCATCGACGGGGCCGGGGAGCTGTTTTTT. Encoded protein: CASSFQAIDGAGELFF.

This clone showed up just a few times. J is TRBJ2-1 and V is TRBV11-2; TRBD2 matches at 8 bases. This CDR3 spans 16 amino acids. The V and J ends lost 5 bases and 9 bases, in that order; junction bases with no gene match: 15. Per the germline V gene, CDR1 is SGHAT and CDR2 is FQNNGV. The CDR3 region has the DNA TGTGCCAGCAGCATGCGGGCTAGCGGGCCTGTGGGTGAGCAGTTCTTC. This sequence encodes CASSMRASGPVGEQFF.

In this sample, this clone turned up once. This chain uses TRBV25-1 with TRBJ2-3; TRBD2 agrees at 7 bases. This CDR3 region has 15 residues. Trimming took 6 bases from V and 2 from J; bases not matched to a gene: 8. Germline V gene data show CDR1 as MGHDK and CDR2 as SYGVNS. Here the CDR3 DNA reads TGTGCCAGCAGGTCCCCGACTAGCATCACAGATACGCAGTATTTT. Amino acid sequence: CASRSPTSITDTQYF.

The rearrangement uses TRBV19 and TRBJ1-5; the D is unclear. This CDR3 comprises 12 residues. The germline gives CDR1 LNHDA, CDR2 SQIVND (reference sequence). The ends were cut back, 5 bases at V and 6 bases at J, with 8 bases in the middle. This CDR3 is CASSLRGQPQHF. CDR3 DNA: TGTGCCAGTAGTCTACGAGGTCAGCCCCAGCATTTT.

The chain is built from TRBV2 and TRBJ1-2, with 7 bases aligning to TRBD1. V lost 2 bases to trimming and J lost 2 bases; unmatched junction nucleotides: 8. The germline V gene encodes CDR1 SNHLY and CDR2 FYNNEI. The CDR3 sequence is 16 residues long. The CDR3 region is CASSEYRGQANYGYTF. In DNA form, the CDR3 reads TGTGCCAGCAGTGAATATAGGGGGCAGGCGAACTATGGCTACACCTTC.

The CDR3 protein is CASSSLAGRVGELFF. Here the CDR3 DNA reads TGTGCCAGCAGCTCACTAGCGGGAAGGGTCGGGGAGCTGTTTTTT. The V call is TRBV7-2, the J call TRBJ2-2; TRBD2 matches 10 bases. Germline V gene data show CDR1 as SGHTA and CDR2 as FQGNSA. V was clipped by 4 bases and J by 7 bases; unmatched bases: 6. The CDR3 runs 15 residues.

The rearrangement joins TRBV19 to TRBJ2-2; 11 nucleotides align to TRBD2. The germline V gene has CDR1 LNHDA and CDR2 SQIVND (reference sequence). V was pared by 2 bases and J by 1 base, with 9 bases of the junction left unmatched. This CDR3 has 19 residues. Written as DNA, the CDR3 is TGTGCCAGTAGTATAAGTAGCGGGAGGGCCGGATGGAACACCGGGGAGCTGTTTTTT. Translated, it gives CASSISSGRAGWNTGELFF.

This clone was seen only a few times. V gene TRBV7-2 combines with J gene TRBJ2-1, with D maybe TRBD1 (7 bases). Germline CDR1 and CDR2: SGHTA and FQGNSA. Trimming pared 5 bases from V and 1 base from J, leaving 12 bases between. CDR3 length: 15 residues. The CDR3 region has the DNA TGTGCCAGCAGCCCGGCGGGACAGTCCTACAATGAGCAGTTCTTC. It yields the protein CASSPAGQSYNEQFF.

This clone was seen more than once but under ten times. CDR3 sequence reads: CASSGGDGNEQFF. CDR3 coding DNA: TGTGCCAGCAGCGGGGGGGACGGCAATGAGCAGTTCTTC. The chain has TRBV9 and TRBJ2-1; the D gene is possibly TRBD2 (6 bases). The CDR3 contains 13 residues. The germline V gene has CDR1 SGDLS and CDR2 YYNGEE. V lost 3 bases and J lost 6, with 10 bases in between. Supplemented by reference TRBV9 and TRBJ2-1, the full variable domain reads DSGVTQTPKHLITATGQRVTLRCSPRSGDLSVYWYQQSLDQGLQFLIQYYNGEERAKGNILERFSAQQFPDLHSELNLSSLELGDSALYFCASSGGDGNEQFFGPGTRLTVL.